This passage covers 3 T cell receptor beta chains from one sample sequenced in a study of blood T cell repertoires in COVID-19. Sequencing was performed with immunoSEQ multiplex PCR; in TCRdb, only in-frame clones are kept and a portion is missing. This sample yields 65,000 to 70,000 clones, of which more than 85% are seen a single time; approximately 14% belongs to the top ten. Sample: peripheral blood. The receptors derive from a human donor with active COVID-19. The donor label of this sample is uncertain.

The J gene is TRBJ1-2, the V gene TRBV24-1; D perhaps matches TRBD1 (6 bases). Germline V gives CDR1 KGHDR, CDR2 SFDVKD. The V gene lost 4 bases and the J gene lost 7 bases, with 15 bases spanning the gap. The CDR3 spans 14 residues. The CDR3 loop is CATSDMGHFAGYTF. CDR3 nucleotide sequence: TGTGCCACCAGTGACATGGGACATTTCGCTGGCTACACCTTC.

The chain is built from TRBV28 and TRBJ1-1, with unresolved D. The V gene's germline CDR1 is MDHEN and CDR2 SYDVKM. Deletions cut 3 bases from V and 6 bases from J, with 11 bases between. CDR3 length: 13 amino acids. CDR3 nucleotides: TGTGCCAGCAGTTTCCTGGGTGCGGCTGAAGCTTTCTTT. Translated, it gives CASSFLGAAEAFF.

The chain combines TRBV5-1 with TRBJ1-3, with D possibly matching TRBD1 (6 bases). The CDR3 contains 14 residues. V lost 3 bases and J 2 bases, leaving 9 bases between the germline ends. CDR1 SGHRS and CDR2 YFSETQ come from the germline V gene. The CDR3 loop is CASSSNRAGNTIYF. The CDR3 DNA sequence: TGCGCCAGCAGCTCAAACAGGGCTGGAAACACCATATATTTT.